Each of the 15 T cell receptor beta chains below was sequenced from the same sample in a study of blood T cell repertoires in COVID-19 (dated by TCRdb to 2018 to 2020). Library preparation used the immunoSEQ multiplex PCR assay. TCRdb stores this immuneACCESS table with in-frame sequences only. Part of the clones is absent; in the studies checked, under half of the shortfall reflects unresolved V genes, and no reason is known for the rest. The sample includes roughly 78,000 clones, with 75% to 90% observed a single time. The ten largest make up approximately 0.59% of the sample. The specimen sequenced was peripheral blood. Receptors were obtained from a man aged 60 to 75 with acute or convalescent COVID-19.

This sequence joins TRBV10-1 and TRBJ2-2; D is perhaps TRBD1 (6 bases). Germline V lookup: CDR1 WNHNN, CDR2 SYGVQD (reference sequence). V was cut by 1 base and J by 1 base, with 19 bases left in between. This CDR3 region has 19 residues. The CDR3 loop reads CASSEFITGKTQNTGELFF. CDR3 DNA sequence: TGCGCCAGCAGTGAGTTTATCACAGGGAAGACACAGAACACCGGGGAGCTGTTTTTT.

This clone was seen just once. The chain uses TRBV5-1 and TRBJ1-1, with 7 bases aligning to TRBD1. V lost 1 base to trimming and J lost 0 bases; unmatched junction nucleotides: 12. The length of the CDR3 is 18 residues. Germline CDR1 and CDR2: SGHRS and YFSETQ. The CDR3 loop is CASSLSRGPLLMNTEAFF. In DNA, the CDR3 is TGCGCCAGCAGCTTGTCAAGGGGGCCTCTTTTAATGAACACTGAAGCTTTCTTT.

This chain links TRBV18 with TRBJ1-1, with 7 bases that match TRBD1. The germline V gene encodes CDR1 KGHSH and CDR2 LQKENI. This CDR3 contains 14 residues. Trimming removed 6 bases from V and 1 base from J; junction bases left unmatched: 5. CDR3 residues: CASSIGTENTEAFF. The CDR3 DNA reads TGTGCCAGCTCGATTGGGACAGAGAACACTGAAGCTTTCTTT.

This chain uses TRBV19 with TRBJ1-1; 8 bases align to TRBD1. CDR3 size: 16 residues. The J segment lost 4 bases and the V segment lost 7 bases, leaving 14 bases of the junction unmatched. The germline V gene has CDR1 LNHDA and CDR2 SQIVND (reference sequence). As DNA, the CDR3 is TGTGCCAGTATCCTAAAACCCGGACAGGGCGGCACTGAAGCTTTCTTT. It encodes CASILKPGQGGTEAFF.

The gene calls are TRBV19 and TRBJ1-1, with TRBD1 matching over 10 bases. V was clipped by 6 bases and J by 0 bases; unmatched bases: 7. The CDR3 sequence is 16 residues long. Per the germline V gene, CDR1 is LNHDA and CDR2 is SQIVND (reference sequence). The CDR3 sequence: CASSGGTGVMNTEAFF. As DNA, the CDR3 is TGTGCCAGTAGCGGGGGGACAGGGGTGATGAACACTGAAGCTTTCTTT.

This clone was detected only a few times. The chain couples TRBV29-1 to TRBJ2-3; D may be TRBD1 (5 bases). The V end lost 3 bases, the J end lost 0 bases, and 10 bases lay between the germline ends. The CDR3 loop spans 14 amino acids. Germline assignment: CDR1 SQVTM and CDR2 ANQGSEA. The CDR3 DNA is TGCAGCGTTGAGCAGGGCACTAGCACAGATACGCAGTATTTT. Translation: CSVEQGTSTDTQYF.

The rearrangement uses TRBV5-1 and TRBJ2-5, with D possibly matching TRBD2 (5 bases). The DNA end is a closer match to TRBJ2-7, so the J assignment may be wrong. CDR1 and CDR2 (germline): SGHRS, YFSETQ. The CDR3 consists of 14 residues. The CDR3: CASSLGPRDYEQYF. CDR3 DNA: TGCGCCAGCAGCTTGGGACCGAGGGACTACGAGCAGTACTTC.

The chain is built from TRBV7-6 and TRBJ1-4; unclear D gene. This CDR3 region has 15 residues. Germline V gives CDR1 SGHVS, CDR2 FNYEAQ. Trimming cost V 1 base and J 4 bases, with 10 bases left between them. The CDR3 region is CASSLGASGNEKLFF. In DNA, the CDR3 is TGTGCCAGCAGCTTAGGAGCTTCCGGTAATGAAAAACTGTTTTTT.

The chain couples TRBV4-2 to TRBJ2-3; 12 bases line up with TRBD2. This CDR3 has 16 residues. The V gene's germline CDR1 is LGHNA and CDR2 YNFKEQ. V lost 4 bases to trimming and J lost 2 bases; unmatched junction nucleotides: 4. The CDR3 region is CASSPTSGGTTDTQYF. Here the CDR3 DNA reads TGTGCCAGCAGCCCAACTAGCGGGGGGACCACAGATACGCAGTATTTT.

The rearrangement joins TRBV9 to TRBJ2-5; 7 positions agree with TRBD1. The CDR3 spans 13 residues. Germline V lookup: CDR1 SGDLS, CDR2 YYNGEE. The V gene end was trimmed by 4 bases and the J gene end by 5 bases; junction bases not matched to a gene: 5. DNA of the CDR3: TGTGCCAGCAGCCCCAGGGGGTTGGAGACCCAGTACTTC. Protein product: CASSPRGLETQYF.

The V and J genes are TRBV9 and TRBJ2-7; tentative D call: TRBD1 (6 bases). The CDR3 has 15 residues. From germline, CDR1 is SGDLS and CDR2 YYNGEE. V gave up 0 bases and J gave up 2 bases, with 12 bases separating them. CDR3 DNA sequence: TGTGCCAGCAGCGTAGGACAGGCCCCAACCTACGAGCAGTACTTC. Translation gives CASSVGQAPTYEQYF.

This chain connects TRBV11-2 to TRBJ2-7, with 7 bases that match TRBD1. V was pared by 1 base and J by 5 bases, with 5 bases of the junction left unmatched. This CDR3 has 14 amino acids. In germline, CDR1 is SGHAT, CDR2 FQNNGV. The CDR3 nucleotides are TGTGCCAGCAGCTTAGGGACAGGAGTAAACGAGCAGTACTTC. It encodes CASSLGTGVNEQYF.

The chain uses TRBV24-1 and TRBJ2-5, with D perhaps TRBD1 (5 bases). Germline V lookup: CDR1 KGHDR, CDR2 SFDVKD. V dropped 5 bases and J dropped 3 bases, with 9 bases sitting between them. The CDR3 has 13 amino acids. CDR3 sequence reads: CATSGDSEETQYF. The CDR3 nucleotides are TGTGCCACCAGTGGAGACAGCGAAGAGACCCAGTACTTC.

J is TRBJ2-2 and V is TRBV7-6; 8 bases match TRBD2. Losses at the gene ends were 5 bases for V and 1 base for J; bases not matched to a gene: 3. Looked up from germline, CDR1 is SGHVS and CDR2 is FNYEAQ. The CDR3 sequence is 15 residues long. DNA of the CDR3: TGTGCCAGCAGCCAGACTAGCGTGAACACCGGGGAGCTGTTTTTT. The encoded protein is CASSQTSVNTGELFF.

This sequence joins TRBV2 and TRBJ1-5, with D unclear. V lost 4 bases and J 2 bases, leaving 12 bases between the germline ends. This CDR3 contains 15 residues. Germline V gene data show CDR1 as SNHLY and CDR2 as FYNNEI. The CDR3 nucleotides read TGTGCCAGCAGTGCAGTCGGCGGTCGCAATCAGCCCCAGCATTTT. This sequence encodes CASSAVGGRNQPQHF. Using reference TRBV2 and TRBJ1-5 for the parts outside the CDR3, the full variable domain is EPEVTQTPSHQVTQMGQEVILRCVPISNHLYFYWYRQILGQKVEFLVSFYNNEISEKSEIFDDQFSVERPDGSNFTLKIRSTKLEDSAMYFCASSAVGGRNQPQHFGDGTRLSIL.